These T cell receptor beta chains were read from a single sample in a study of cytomegalovirus exposure and HLA in healthy donors. Sequencing used immunoSEQ multiplex PCR; TCRdb keeps in-frame clones, though not all of them. The data hold about 170,000 clones, with 80% to 90% observed a single time. Sequenced sample: PBMCs. The receptors were gathered from a woman aged 18-35 years in good health and CMV-seronegative. CDR3s include the opening cysteine and the closing phenylalanine or tryptophan. D genes are given only for firm matches. The listing skips clone size in some rows; elsewhere it reads once, few, many or a size class.

>TRBD1|TRBJ1-1|TRBV7-3|14|NA
TGTGCCAGCAGCTTGGGACAGGGGAACGCTGAAGCTTTCTTT
CASSLGQGNAEAFF
>TRBD1|TRBJ2-7|TRBV6-5|14|once
TGTGCCAGCAGTCCGGGACAGGGTTTCGTCGAGCAGTACTTC
CASSPGQGFVEQYF
>TRBD2|TRBJ2-1|TRBV27|15|NA
TGTGCCAGCAGTTTAAAAACTAGCGGGATTTATGAGCAGTTCTTC
CASSLKTSGIYEQFF
>TRBD1|TRBJ1-6|TRBV4-2|14|NA
TGTGCCAGCACGACAGGGGGCGGGTATTCACCCCTCCACTTT
CASTTGGGYSPLHF
>TRBD1|TRBJ2-4|TRBV2|15|NA
TGTGCCGGCATTGAGGGCGGGACAGGGAAAAACATTCAGTACTTC
CAGIEGGTGKNIQYF
>TRBD1|TRBJ2-7|TRBV5-1|14|NA
TGCGCCAGCAGCCCCCGGGACAGGGAGTGGGAGCAGTACTTC
CASSPRDREWEQYF
>NA|TRBJ1-5|TRBV4-1|15|NA
TGCGCCAGCAGCCAAACTCAGGGCCTCAATCAGCCCCAGCATTTT
CASSQTQGLNQPQHF
>TRBD1|TRBJ1-2|TRBV13|17|NA
TGTGCCAGCAGCTCCCGTATTATGGACAGGATAGAGGATGGCTACACCTTC
CASSSRIMDRIEDGYTF
>NA|TRBJ2-7|TRBV27|13|NA
TGTGCCAGCAGTTTATGGTACGGCTACGAGCAGTACTTC
CASSLWYGYEQYF
>TRBD1|TRBJ1-2|TRBV28|14|once
TGTGCCAGCAGTTTGACAGGGGATTACTATGGCTACACCTTC
CASSLTGDYYGYTF
>TRBD2|TRBJ2-3|TRBV13|15|NA
TGTGCCAGCAGCCCTAGCGGGAGTAACACAGATACGCAGTATTTT
CASSPSGSNTDTQYF
>TRBD2|TRBJ2-7|TRBV27|16|NA
TGTGCCAGCAGTGGACCGGGACTAGCTTTTTCTCGCGAGCAGTACTTC
CASSGPGLAFSREQYF
>NA|TRBJ2-5|TRBV7-9|14|once
TGTGCCAGCAGCACTGGACTGGACCAAGAGACCCAGTACTTC
CASSTGLDQETQYF
>TRBD2|TRBJ2-1|TRBV18|14|NA
TGTGCCAGCTCACCATTAGCGGGAGGGGGTGAGCAGTTCTTC
CASSPLAGGGEQFF
>NA|TRBJ1-4|TRBV9|15|NA
TGTGCCAGCAGCGTAGCCGGGACAACTAATGAAAAACTGTTTTTT
CASSVAGTTNEKLFF
>TRBD1|TRBJ1-5|TRBV5-6|15|NA
TGTGCCAGCGGGACACAGGGGCCCTCCAATCAGCCCCAGCATTTT
CASGTQGPSNQPQHF
>TRBD2|TRBJ2-1|TRBV2|15|NA
TGTGCCAGCAGTGAAACAGGACTAGAGAACAATGAGCAGTTCTTC
CASSETGLENNEQFF
>NA|TRBJ1-1|TRBV10-3|15|NA
TGTGCCTCCCAGGACAGCCCGATGGGGAATACTGAAGCTTTCTTT
CASQDSPMGNTEAFF
>NA|TRBJ2-1|TRBV6-4|12|once
TGTGCCAGCAATATGGCTGACAATGAGCAGTTCTTC
CASNMADNEQFF
>NA|TRBJ2-1|TRBV19|12|NA
TGTGCCAGTAGTATCATAGGGGTTGAGCAGTTCTTC
CASSIIGVEQFF
>NA|TRBJ2-3|TRBV14|11|NA
TGTGCCAGCAGCCAGAGAGATACGCAGTATTTT
CASSQRDTQYF
>NA|TRBJ1-4|TRBV28|15|once
TGTGCCAGCGGCGGGGTCTCCTCGGCTAATGAAAAACTGTTTTTT
CASGGVSSANEKLFF
>NA|TRBJ2-1|TRBV28|15|NA
TGTGCCAGCAGTTTAGGAGGGGTATCCTACAATGAGCAGTTCTTC
CASSLGGVSYNEQFF
>TRBD1|TRBJ2-1|TRBV27|14|NA
TGTGCCAGCAGGACAGGGGGCTTCTACAATGAGCAGTTCTTC
CASRTGGFYNEQFF
>TRBD1|TRBJ2-2|TRBV4-1|16|NA
TGCGCCAGCAGCCAGCCGACAGGGGGCAATGCCGGGGAGCTGTTTTTT
CASSQPTGGNAGELFF
>NA|TRBJ2-2|TRBV5-1|16|NA
TGCGCCAGCAGGGGGTCGGACTATCCCCACACCGGGGAGCTGTTTTTT
CASRGSDYPHTGELFF
>TRBD2|TRBJ2-3|TRBV15|18|NA
TGTGCCACCAGCAGAGTACACACTAGCGGAGCCCCCACAGATACGCAGTATTTT
CATSRVHTSGAPTDTQYF
>NA|TRBJ2-1|TRBV21-1|14|NA
TGTGCCAGCAGCAATCACCAGATCTACAATGAGCAGTTCTTC
CASSNHQIYNEQFF
>NA|TRBJ1-1|TRBV7-3|14|NA
TGCGCCAGCAGCTTAAGGGGGGGCCCGAGCGAAGCTTTCTTT
CASSLRGGPSEAFF
>TRBD1|TRBJ2-3|TRBV30|14|NA
TGTGCCTGGAACAGGGGAGTTAGCACAGATACGCAGTATTTT
CAWNRGVSTDTQYF
>NA|TRBJ2-7|TRBV4-1|12|NA
TGCGCCAGCAGCCAAGATCGTTACGAGCAGTACTTC
CASSQDRYEQYF
>TRBD1|TRBJ1-2|TRBV6-5|14|NA
TGTGCCAGCAGTGACGGACAGGGAATGAGTGGCTACACCTTC
CASSDGQGMSGYTF
>NA|TRBJ2-7|TRBV6-1|15|NA
TGTGCCAGCAGTGAATTAACAGGGGAGGCCTACGAGCAGTACTTC
CASSELTGEAYEQYF
>TRBD2|TRBJ2-1|TRBV5-5|15|NA
TGTGCCTCCCTGAAGGCGGGAGCTGGCTACAATGAGCAGTTCTTC
CASLKAGAGYNEQFF
>TRBD1|TRBJ2-7|TRBV10-3|13|NA
TGTGCCATCAGTGCCAGGGGGAGTTACGAGCAGTACTTC
CAISARGSYEQYF
>NA|TRBJ2-2|TRBV7-3|19|NA
TGTGCCAGCAGCCCGAGGATGATTGGACTTGCCGCGAACACCGGGGAGCTGTTTTTT
CASSPRMIGLAANTGELFF
>TRBD2|TRBJ2-7|TRBV15|16|NA
TGTGCCACCAGCAGAGATAAGCGGGAGGGCCGTTACGAGCAGTACTTC
CATSRDKREGRYEQYF
>NA|TRBJ2-1|TRBV2|14|NA
TGTGCCAGCAGTGAAAGTGGGCAGATCCATGAGCAGTTCTTC
CASSESGQIHEQFF
>TRBD1|TRBJ1-2|TRBV4-1|14|NA
TGCGCCAGCAGCCAAGTTTTGGGACAGGATGGCTACACCTTC
CASSQVLGQDGYTF
>TRBD1|TRBJ1-5|TRBV6-5|15|NA
TGTGCCAGCAGCCGGGACAGCTATAGCAATCAGCCCCAGCATTTT
CASSRDSYSNQPQHF
>NA|TRBJ2-1|TRBV30|11|NA
TGTGCCTGGAGTGTTCCCGATGAGCAGTTCTTC
CAWSVPDEQFF
>TRBD2|TRBJ2-3|TRBV5-1|16|NA
TGCGCCAGCAGATACTCGGGACTAGCGGGATCAGATACGCAGTATTTT
CASRYSGLAGSDTQYF